The following is a TCR beta chain sequence with its context. The data derive from a study of CD8 T cells in Susac syndrome. RNA in amounts of about 0.5 to 1 ug was reverse transcribed with random hexamers. Across 54 Vbeta and 13 Jbeta, immunoSEQ multiplex PCR amplified TCR beta CDR3. From the immunoSEQ multiplex PCR reads, TCRdb called clonotypes with MiXCR, one entry per CDR3 protein. The sample carries roughly 180,000 distinct CDR3 sequences, approximately 95% recorded once. Germline CDR1 and CDR2: MDHEN and SYDVKM. The V gene lost 3 bases and the J gene lost 6 bases, with 15 bases spanning the gap. This CDR3 has 14 residues.

The sequence was collected from a human donor with multiple sclerosis. The chain employs TRBV28 and TRBJ2-7; D ambiguous. What was sequenced was CD4+ T cells from PBMCs. CDR3 nucleotides: TGTGCCAGCAGTTTTCCGAACACGCTAGGCGAGCAGTACTTC. Translating it yields CASSFPNTLGEQYF.